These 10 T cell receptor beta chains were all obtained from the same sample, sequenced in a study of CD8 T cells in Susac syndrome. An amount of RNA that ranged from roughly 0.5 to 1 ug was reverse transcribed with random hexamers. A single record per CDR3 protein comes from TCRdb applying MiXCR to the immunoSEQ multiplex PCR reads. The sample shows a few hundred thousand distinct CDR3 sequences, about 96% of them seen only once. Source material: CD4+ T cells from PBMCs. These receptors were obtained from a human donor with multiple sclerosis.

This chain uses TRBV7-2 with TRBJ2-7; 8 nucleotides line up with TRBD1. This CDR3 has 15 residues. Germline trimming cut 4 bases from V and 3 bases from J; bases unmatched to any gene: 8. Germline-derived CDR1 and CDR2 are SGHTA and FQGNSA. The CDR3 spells CASSSGQGLFYEQYF. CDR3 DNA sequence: TGTGCCAGCAGCTCTGGACAGGGCCTGTTCTACGAGCAGTACTTC.

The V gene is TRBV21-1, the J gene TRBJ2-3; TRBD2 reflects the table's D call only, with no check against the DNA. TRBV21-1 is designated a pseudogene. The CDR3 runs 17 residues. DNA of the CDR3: TGTGCCAGCAGCAATAGGAGCGGGGGGGCGAGGGCAGATACGCAGTATTTT. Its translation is CASSNRSGGARADTQYF.

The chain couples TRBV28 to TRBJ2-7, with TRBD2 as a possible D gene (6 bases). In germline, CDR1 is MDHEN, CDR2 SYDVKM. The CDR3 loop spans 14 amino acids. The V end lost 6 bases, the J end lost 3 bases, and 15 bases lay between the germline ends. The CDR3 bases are TGTGCCAGCAGACCCTCGGGGACTGACTACGAGCAGTACTTC. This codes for CASRPSGTDYEQYF. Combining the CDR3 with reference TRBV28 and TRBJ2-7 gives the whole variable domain DVKVTQSSRYLVKRTGEKVFLECVQDMDHENMFWYRQDPGLGLRLIYFSYDVKMKEKGDIPEGYSVSREKKERFSLILESASTNQTSMYLCASRPSGTDYEQYFGPGTRLTVT.

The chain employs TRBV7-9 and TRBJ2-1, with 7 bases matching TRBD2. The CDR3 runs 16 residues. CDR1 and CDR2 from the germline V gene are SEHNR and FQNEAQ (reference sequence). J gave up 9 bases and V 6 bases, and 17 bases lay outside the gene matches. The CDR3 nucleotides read TGTGCCAGCAGTCGCGCCGGGACTAACCTCGCTCCTGAGCAGTTCTTC. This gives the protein CASSRAGTNLAPEQFF.

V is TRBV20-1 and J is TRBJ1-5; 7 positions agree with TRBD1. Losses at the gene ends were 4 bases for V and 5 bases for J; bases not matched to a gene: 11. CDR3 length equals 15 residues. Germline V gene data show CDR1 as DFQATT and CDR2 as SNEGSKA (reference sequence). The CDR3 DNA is TGCAGTGCTACTTACGGACAGGTCGGTGATCAGCCCCAGCATTTT. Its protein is CSATYGQVGDQPQHF.

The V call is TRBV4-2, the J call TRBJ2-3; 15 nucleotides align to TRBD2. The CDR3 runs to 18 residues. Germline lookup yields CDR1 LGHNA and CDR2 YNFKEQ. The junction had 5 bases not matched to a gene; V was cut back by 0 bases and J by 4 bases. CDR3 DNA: TGTGCCAGCAGCCAAGATGTTGGACTAGCGGGAGGGTCAGATACGCAGTATTTT. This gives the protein CASSQDVGLAGGSDTQYF.

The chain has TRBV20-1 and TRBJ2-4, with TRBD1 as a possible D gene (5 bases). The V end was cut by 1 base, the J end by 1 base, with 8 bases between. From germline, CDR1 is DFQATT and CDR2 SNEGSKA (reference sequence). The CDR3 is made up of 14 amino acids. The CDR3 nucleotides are TGCAGTGCTAGAGGGGGCCTCGCCAAAAACATTCAGTACTTC. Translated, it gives CSARGGLAKNIQYF.

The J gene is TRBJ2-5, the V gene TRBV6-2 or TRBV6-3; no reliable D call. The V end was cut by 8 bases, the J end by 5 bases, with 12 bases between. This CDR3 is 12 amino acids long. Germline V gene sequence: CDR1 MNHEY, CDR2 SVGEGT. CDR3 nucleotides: TGTGCCAGCGGTTCCAACGGGGAGACCCAGTACTTC. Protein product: CASGSNGETQYF.

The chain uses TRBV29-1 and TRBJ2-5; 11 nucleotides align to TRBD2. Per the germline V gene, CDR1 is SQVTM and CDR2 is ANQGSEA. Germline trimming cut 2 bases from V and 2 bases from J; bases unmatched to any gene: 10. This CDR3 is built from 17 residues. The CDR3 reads CSVEPLAGGLIQETQYF. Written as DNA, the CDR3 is TGCAGCGTTGAACCCCTAGCGGGGGGCCTGATTCAAGAGACCCAGTACTTC.

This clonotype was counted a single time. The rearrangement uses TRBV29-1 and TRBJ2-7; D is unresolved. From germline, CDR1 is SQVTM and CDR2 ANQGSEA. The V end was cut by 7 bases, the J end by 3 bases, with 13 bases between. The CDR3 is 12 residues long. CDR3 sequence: CSARKSSYEQYF. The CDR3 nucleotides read TGCAGCGCCCGGAAGAGCAGCTACGAGCAGTACTTC.